These 3 T cell receptor beta chains were sequenced from one sample in a study of blood T cell repertoires in COVID-19. Only in-frame clones appear in the TCRdb table, and some are missing; sequencing was by immunoSEQ multiplex PCR. The sample records about 94,000 clones, approximately 80% being singletons. Sequencing input: peripheral blood. These receptors all come from a human donor in a cohort sampled during active COVID-19.

V usage is TRBV5-4 and J usage is TRBJ1-1; D is possibly TRBD1 (5 bases). CDR1 and CDR2 from the germline V gene are SGHNT and YYREEE (reference sequence). This CDR3 has 16 amino acids. The V end lost 0 bases, the J end lost 0 bases, and 12 bases lay between the germline ends. CDR3 in amino acids: CASSLGNSGVNTEAFF. The DNA for the CDR3 is TGTGCCAGCAGCTTGGGGAATTCGGGGGTGAACACTGAAGCTTTCTTT.

V is TRBV19 and J is TRBJ1-5; 8 bases are shared with TRBD1. Germline V gene data show CDR1 as LNHDA and CDR2 as SQIVND (reference sequence). This CDR3 spans 14 amino acids. V lost 8 bases to trimming and J lost 1 base; unmatched junction nucleotides: 4. The CDR3 spells CASLRTGSNQPQHF. CDR3 in DNA: TGTGCCAGTCTTCGGACAGGGAGCAATCAGCCCCAGCATTTT.

The CDR3, as DNA: TGTGCCAGCAGCCGGGAGAACGGCGAGCAGTACTTC. Translating it yields CASSRENGEQYF. The chain has TRBV7-9 and TRBJ2-7; tentative D call: TRBD2 (6 bases). CDR3 length equals 12 residues. The V gene lost 5 bases and the J gene lost 6 bases, with 11 bases spanning the gap. Germline V CDR1 and CDR2: SEHNR, FQNEAQ (reference sequence).